Presented here are 3 T cell receptor beta chains from one specimen sequenced in a study of OX40 agonist ivuxolimab in advanced cancers. The protocol was immunoSEQ multiplex PCR, while the TCRdb copy is restricted to in-frame clones and leaves out a portion. The sample has 90,000 to 95,000 clones, more than 70% seen once. Specimen: CD4+ or CD8+ T cells sorted from blood, collected in a trial of the OX40 agonist ivuxolimab. The receptors were sampled from an adult with an advanced solid tumor such as melanoma, head and neck, liver or kidney cancer.

The chain employs TRBV11-3 and TRBJ1-2; D not resolved. V was trimmed by 0 bases and J by 5 bases, leaving 16 bases between them. Per the germline V gene, CDR1 is SGHNT and CDR2 is YENEEA. This CDR3 region has 16 residues. The CDR3 region is CASSLDSDGQIYGYTF. CDR3 in DNA: TGTGCCAGCAGCTTAGATAGCGACGGTCAGATATATGGCTACACCTTC.

The chain carries TRBV11-2 and TRBJ1-2; D is undetermined. V dropped 6 bases and J dropped 7 bases, with 21 bases sitting between them. Germline V gene sequence: CDR1 SGHAT, CDR2 FQNNGV. CDR3 length equals 15 residues. CDR3 DNA sequence: TGTGCCAGCAGTCCCTCAACCAGGTTCGGCGGTGGCTACACCTTC. This translates into CASSPSTRFGGGYTF.

The V and J genes are TRBV7-8 and TRBJ2-1, with no clear D. The germline gives CDR1 SGHVS, CDR2 FQNEAQ. The CDR3 consists of 15 residues. Trimming took 3 bases from V and 0 from J, leaving 9 bases between them. The CDR3 reads CASSLFISSYNEQFF. The CDR3 DNA reads as TGTGCCAGCAGCTTGTTTATTAGCTCCTACAATGAGCAGTTCTTC.